One sample yielded the 19 T cell receptor beta chains listed below, sequenced in a study of molecular identifiers for immune sequencing clone quantification. TCRdb passed the PCR reads through MiXCR, listing each CDR3 protein once. The sample lists approximately 500,000 distinct CDR3 sequences; around 21% were seen once. Input material: naive CD8+ T cells from blood, with Jurkat cell RNA spiked in. Subset meaning: FACS-sorted CD8+CD4-CCR7+CD45RA+ naive T cells. These receptors all come from a human donor in good health. Some libraries in this study had Jurkat cell RNA spiked in.

Remarks on this clonotype: The junction differs from germline at one of its ends, possibly a read error. The rearrangement joins TRBV6-5 to TRBJ2-7; 9 positions agree with TRBD1. The CDR3 runs 15 residues. Germline assignment: CDR1 MNHEY and CDR2 SVGAGI. CDR3 sequence (DNA): TGTGCCGGCAGTTACTTGGACAGGGGCTCCTACGAGCAGTACTTC. Protein sequence: CAGSYLDRGSYEQYF.

The chain joins TRBV5-6 to TRBJ1-1; maybe TRBD1 (5 bases). CDR1 and CDR2 from the germline V gene are SGHDT and YYEEEE. The CDR3 is 12 residues long. V was pared by 4 bases and J by 8 bases, with 12 bases between. CDR3 residues: CASSAGTPEAFF. CDR3 nucleotides: TGTGCCAGCAGCGCGGGGACTCCCGAAGCTTTCTTT.

The sample holds many counts of this clonotype. This sequence joins TRBV7-2 and TRBJ2-3, with D perhaps TRBD1 (6 bases). The CDR3 covers 15 residues. Trimming pared 1 base from V and 6 bases from J, leaving 14 bases between. CDR1 is SGHTA, CDR2 FQGNSA, per germline. The CDR3 is CASSLVFQGGDTQYF. In DNA form, the CDR3 reads TGTGCCAGCAGCTTAGTATTCCAAGGGGGTGATACGCAGTATTTT.

The sample holds a few counts of this clonotype. V and J are TRBV28 and TRBJ2-5; D is perhaps TRBD1 or TRBD2 (5 bases each). The CDR3 loop spans 15 amino acids. Looked up from germline, CDR1 is MDHEN and CDR2 is SYDVKM. Trimming cost V 2 bases and J 1 base, with 11 bases left between them. The CDR3 sequence: CASSLGAGIQETQYF. The CDR3 coding sequence is TGTGCCAGCAGTTTAGGGGCCGGGATCCAAGAGACCCAGTACTTC.

This clonotype appeared a few times. J is TRBJ2-2 and V is TRBV4-1; D may match TRBD1 or TRBD2 (6 bases each). Germline V gives CDR1 MGHRA, CDR2 YSYEKL. The CDR3 is 14 amino acids. V gave up 5 bases and J gave up 5 bases, with 12 bases separating them. Here the CDR3 reads CASSVEGGTGELFF. CDR3 sequence (DNA): TGCGCCAGCAGCGTTGAAGGGGGGACCGGGGAGCTGTTTTTT.

The V and J genes are TRBV4-1 and TRBJ2-5, with D tentatively TRBD2 (6 bases). This CDR3 comprises 14 residues. The ends were cut back, 3 bases at V and 3 bases at J, with 11 bases in the middle. Germline CDR1 reads MGHRA; CDR2 reads YSYEKL. The CDR3 reads CASSHRELEETQYF. CDR3 DNA: TGCGCCAGCAGCCACCGGGAGTTGGAAGAGACCCAGTACTTC.

Note on this clonotype: With a much larger clone just one base away, this may be a read error. The chain couples TRBV11-2 to TRBJ1-1; D is uncertain. CDR3 length: 12 amino acids. The germline gives CDR1 SGHAT, CDR2 FQNNGV. V lost 5 bases to trimming and J lost 5 bases, with 9 bases between them. CDR3 sequence (DNA): TGTGCCAGCAGCCCCGAGCCGACTGAAGCTTTCTTT. This codes for CASSPEPTEAFF.

This clonotype was detected once. The rearrangement links TRBV2 to TRBJ2-5, with 7 bases lining up with TRBD2. The germline V gene has CDR1 SNHLY and CDR2 FYNNEI. V dropped 8 bases and J dropped 2; count of bases not matched to a gene: 8. The CDR3 length is 14 residues. The CDR3 here is CASLSGREQETQYF. CDR3 coding DNA: TGTGCCAGCCTTTCCGGGCGGGAGCAAGAGACCCAGTACTTC.

Many counts were recorded for this clonotype. The chain carries TRBV5-5 and TRBJ2-3; D not resolved. The CDR3 has 15 residues. Germline V gene lookup returns CDR1 SGHKS and CDR2 YYEKEE (reference sequence). V shed 1 base and J shed 5 bases, with 14 bases lying between them. This CDR3 is CASSLLNPPGDTQYF. The CDR3 DNA reads TGTGCCAGCAGCTTGTTGAACCCCCCCGGAGATACGCAGTATTTT.

This clonotype was seen more than once but under ten times. The J gene is TRBJ2-7, the V gene TRBV6-2 or TRBV6-3; D is uncertain. V lost 6 bases to trimming and J lost 1 base, with 16 bases between them. Germline V CDR1 and CDR2: MNHEY, SVGEGT. The CDR3 is 15 residues long. CDR3 sequence (DNA): TGTGCCAGCAGCCTCGACGTGGCAGGTTCCTACGAGCAGTACTTC. Its translation: CASSLDVAGSYEQYF.

In the case of this clonotype: Likely a read error: the CDR3 ends without its conserved phenylalanine or tryptophan. This chain connects TRBV20-1 to TRBJ1-1, with TRBD1 identical over 8 bases. J was trimmed by 3 bases and V by 6 bases; bases with no gene match: 9. CDR1 is DFQATT and CDR2 is SNEGSKA in the germline V gene (reference sequence). CDR3 length: 14 amino acids. In nucleotides, the CDR3 is TGCAGTGCATATGACAGGGGTAGGTACACTGAAGCTTTCTCT. Amino acid sequence: CSAYDRGRYTEAFS.

This clonotype appeared many times. The chain has TRBV2 and TRBJ2-7; no clear D gene. The CDR3 consists of 12 residues. V was pared by 6 bases and J by 5 bases, with 11 bases between. Per germline, CDR1 SNHLY and CDR2 FYNNEI. The chain's CDR3 is CASRAQVHEQYF. The DNA of the CDR3 is TGTGCCAGCAGAGCCCAGGTCCACGAGCAGTACTTC.

Ten or more counts support this clonotype. The CDR3 loop reads CASSYDGETQYF. The DNA of the CDR3 is TGTGCCAGCAGTTACGACGGAGAGACCCAGTACTTC. This chain joins TRBV6-6 and TRBJ2-5; D not resolved. Per the germline V gene, CDR1 is MNHNY and CDR2 is SVGAGI (reference sequence). V lost 2 bases and J lost 4, with 5 bases in between. CDR3 length: 12 residues.

This clonotype was seen many times. The chain recombines TRBV28 with TRBJ1-1; D is perhaps TRBD1 (6 bases). Trimming took off 3 bases at V and 0 bases at J, with 8 bases between the two ends. Germline-derived CDR1 and CDR2 are MDHEN and SYDVKM. There are 14 residues in the CDR3. The CDR3 DNA sequence: TGTGCCAGCAGTTTCAGGGGAATGAACACTGAAGCTTTCTTT. Its protein product is CASSFRGMNTEAFF.

This chain joins TRBV7-9 and TRBJ2-6; no firm D call. The CDR3 runs to 13 residues. V was pared by 4 bases and J by 5 bases, with 6 bases between. The germline V gene encodes CDR1 SEHNR and CDR2 FQNEAQ (reference sequence). The DNA for the CDR3 is TGTGCCAGCAGCTCTGGCTGGGCCAACGTCCTGACTTTC. It translates to CASSSGWANVLTF.

In its sample, this clonotype was seen a few times. The V gene is TRBV27, the J gene TRBJ1-1, with D uncertain. This CDR3 is built from 12 residues. CDR1 and CDR2 (germline): MNHEY, SMNVEV (reference sequence). The V end was cut by 11 bases, the J end by 3 bases, with 13 bases between. The CDR3 region is CASRGGYTEAFF. The CDR3 bases are TGTGCCTCCCGGGGAGGGTACACTGAAGCTTTCTTT.

The table lists this clonotype with a count of one. Just one base apart from a much larger clone, this may be a read error. This chain links TRBV14 with TRBJ2-5; unclear D gene. Trimming left V 1 base short and J 3 bases short, with 15 bases between. CDR1 SGHDN and CDR2 FVKESK come from the germline V gene. CDR3 length: 16 residues. DNA for the CDR3: TGTGCCAGCAGCCAAGGTCACAGAATAATCGAAGAGACCCAGTACTTC. Translated, it gives CASSQGHRIIEETQYF.

There are a few counts of this clonotype. The chain couples TRBV7-8 to TRBJ2-1; D remains unclear. Trimming left V 2 bases short and J 8 bases short, with 10 bases between. The CDR3 spans 13 residues. Germline loops: CDR1 SGHVS, CDR2 FQNEAQ. This CDR3 is CASSLSLVDEQFF. CDR3 nucleotide sequence: TGTGCCAGCAGCTTAAGCTTGGTTGATGAGCAGTTCTTC.

This chain links TRBV12-5 with TRBJ2-2; 11 bases are shared with TRBD1. The CDR3 extends over 16 amino acids. V was clipped by 7 bases and J by 7 bases; unmatched bases: 11. Germline loops: CDR1 LGHNT, CDR2 FRNRAP. Written as DNA, the CDR3 is TGTGCTAGTGATTCCCTGGACAGGGGGCGTAACGGGGAGCTGTTTTTT. It specifies CASDSLDRGRNGELFF.